This T cell receptor beta chain derives from a study of T cell responses to AZD1222 COVID-19 vaccine. Regarding the study as a whole: Clonal diversity was possibly underestimated, and white British individuals and females predominated among donors. At study baseline, merely five or six AZD1222 recipients were seropositive. Researchers took repertoire samples only after the peak T cell response had come. Nearly half of spike-specific TCRs reportedly go after variant regions that carry no mutations.

Sequenced by immunoSEQ multiplex PCR; TCRdb stores in-frame clones only, minus some. Of 140,000 to 150,000 clones listed, around 85% are singletons. About this clone itself: Its antigen is currently unknown.

After removal of 10 bases from V and 8 bases from J, the junction contained 13 bases not matched to a gene. This CDR3 is built from 13 residues. From germline, CDR1 is SNHLY and CDR2 FYNNEI. The chain uses TRBV2 and TRBJ1-2; TRBD1 agrees at 7 bases. The source is an adult in good health. The sample here was peripheral blood, taken on day 0 of AZD1222 vaccination. The CDR3 coding sequence is TGTGCCATTCCTCCGACAGGGTTCGGAGGCTACACCTTC. This codes for CAIPPTGFGGYTF.